These T cell receptor beta chains were read from a single sample in a study of blood T cell repertoires in COVID-19. Assay used: immunoSEQ multiplex PCR; TCRdb lists only in-frame clones, some missing. In the table there are roughly 84,000 clones, about four fifths of which are singletons. The source material was peripheral blood. The receptors derive from a woman aged 40-49 years with active or convalescent COVID-19. The CDR3 runs from the conserved cysteine through the conserved F or W. The D gene is left open where the match is weak. Expanded clones are given a class, and other clones once, few, many or no size at all.

D: TRBD1; size: few; V: TRBV7-9; J: TRBJ1-5; CDR3: CASSQGVMGPHNQPQHF; DNA: TGTGCCAGCAGCCAGGGGGTTATGGGACCGCACAATCAGCCCCAGCATTTT
D: .; size: .; V: TRBV15; J: TRBJ2-7; CDR3: CATSRHASQGEQYF; DNA: TGTGCCACCAGCAGACACGCGTCTCAGGGCGAGCAGTACTTC
D: TRBD2; size: .; V: TRBV27; J: TRBJ2-3; CDR3: CASSLSEPRSGGTDTQYF; DNA: TGTGCCAGCAGTTTATCGGAACCCCGTAGCGGGGGCACAGATACGCAGTATTTT
D: .; size: .; V: TRBV6-5; J: TRBJ2-2; CDR3: CASSYSLWPGELFF; DNA: TGTGCCAGCAGTTACTCGCTTTGGCCCGGGGAGCTGTTTTTT
D: TRBD2; size: .; V: TRBV5-1; J: TRBJ2-2; CDR3: CASSGVGLAGLTGELFF; DNA: TGCGCCAGCAGTGGGGTAGGACTAGCGGGACTCACCGGGGAGCTGTTTTTT
D: .; size: .; V: TRBV11-2; J: TRBJ1-1; CDR3: CASSHVPRRGTTEAFF; DNA: TGTGCCAGCAGCCACGTCCCTCGGCGGGGCACCACTGAAGCTTTCTTT
D: TRBD2; size: .; V: TRBV7-2; J: TRBJ2-5; CDR3: CASSLVSGGGLKTQYF; DNA: TGTGCCAGCAGCTTAGTCTCTGGCGGGGGGTTAAAGACCCAGTACTTC
D: .; size: .; V: TRBV27; J: TRBJ2-7; CDR3: CASSLRERVEQYF; DNA: TGTGCCAGCAGTTTAAGGGAGAGGGTCGAGCAGTACTTC
D: .; size: .; V: TRBV29-1; J: TRBJ1-2; CDR3: CSVAGSVRLPNYGYTF; DNA: TGCAGCGTGGCTGGCTCGGTCAGGCTTCCTAACTATGGCTACACCTTC
D: TRBD1; size: .; V: TRBV19; J: TRBJ2-7; CDR3: CASKGTGGIEQYF; DNA: TGTGCCAGTAAAGGGACAGGGGGCATCGAGCAGTACTTC
D: TRBD1; size: .; V: TRBV19; J: TRBJ1-4; CDR3: CASSILAAQGAREKLFF; DNA: TGTGCCAGTAGTATCTTGGCGGCACAGGGGGCGCGCGAAAAACTGTTTTTT
D: .; size: .; V: TRBV7-3; J: TRBJ1-1; CDR3: CASSLMRGALILF; DNA: TGTGCCAGCAGCTTAATGCGGGGAGCCCTGATACTCTTT
D: .; size: .; V: TRBV28; J: TRBJ2-5; CDR3: CASSKPGSRQETQYF; DNA: TGTGCCAGCAGTAAACCGGGGAGCCGGCAAGAGACCCAGTACTTC
D: .; size: once; V: TRBV5-1; J: TRBJ2-2; CDR3: CASSFQVFSGELFF; DNA: TGCGCCAGCAGCTTCCAGGTTTTTTCCGGGGAGCTGTTTTTT
D: TRBD1; size: once; V: TRBV6-5; J: TRBJ2-3; CDR3: CASSRDRRDTQYF; DNA: TGTGCCAGCAGTAGGGACAGGAGGGATACGCAGTATTTT
D: TRBD2; size: .; V: TRBV5-1; J: TRBJ2-1; CDR3: CASRPTSGVNEQFF; DNA: TGCGCCAGCCGACCGACTAGCGGGGTCAATGAGCAGTTCTTC
D: TRBD1; size: .; V: TRBV18; J: TRBJ2-7; CDR3: CASSPGTTGGYEQYF; DNA: TGTGCCAGCTCACCAGGGACGACAGGGGGGTACGAGCAGTACTTC
D: TRBD1; size: .; V: TRBV28; J: TRBJ2-3; CDR3: CASSLRGTGIHTQYF; DNA: TGTGCCAGCAGTTTGCGCGGGACAGGGATTCATACGCAGTATTTT
D: TRBD1; size: .; V: TRBV28; J: TRBJ1-1; CDR3: CASSYTQGWITEAFF; DNA: TGTGCCAGCAGCTACACACAGGGGTGGATCACTGAAGCTTTCTTT
D: TRBD2; size: .; V: TRBV7-7; J: TRBJ2-2; CDR3: CASSPRLAKAGELFF; DNA: TGTGCCAGCAGCCCGCGACTAGCCAAAGCCGGGGAGCTGTTTTTT
D: .; size: .; V: TRBV29-1; J: TRBJ1-1; CDR3: CSVARVEAFF; DNA: TGCAGCGTTGCCAGGGTTGAAGCTTTCTTT
D: .; size: .; V: TRBV7-9; J: TRBJ1-2; CDR3: CASSLQGVGYGYTF; DNA: TGTGCCAGCAGCCTACAGGGTGTCGGCTATGGCTACACCTTC
D: .; size: .; V: TRBV19; J: TRBJ1-1; CDR3: CASSWPTAGTEAFF; DNA: TGTGCCAGTAGCTGGCCGACAGCGGGCACTGAAGCTTTCTTT
D: TRBD1; size: many; V: TRBV7-9; J: TRBJ2-1; CDR3: CASSSTGGRNEQFF; DNA: TGTGCCAGCAGCTCCACAGGGGGGCGGAATGAGCAGTTCTTC
D: TRBD1; size: .; V: TRBV5-1; J: TRBJ2-1; CDR3: CASSSGQGVWYNEQFF; DNA: TGCGCCAGCAGCTCGGGACAGGGGGTCTGGTACAATGAGCAGTTCTTC
D: .; size: .; V: TRBV19; J: TRBJ2-5; CDR3: CASSLYSSLGETQYF; DNA: TGTGCCAGTAGCCTTTATTCTAGTTTAGGCGAGACCCAGTACTTC
D: TRBD2; size: many; V: TRBV10-1; J: TRBJ2-7; CDR3: CANPRTSGGPFSYEQYF; DNA: TGCGCCAACCCTCGGACTAGCGGGGGGCCATTCTCCTACGAGCAGTACTTC
D: TRBD1; size: .; V: TRBV11-1; J: TRBJ2-7; CDR3: CASSFPGQGYEQYF; DNA: TGTGCCAGCAGCTTCCCGGGACAGGGGTACGAGCAGTACTTC
D: .; size: .; V: TRBV3-1/TRBV3-2; J: TRBJ2-2; CDR3: CASSRHEEDTGELFF; DNA: TGTGCCAGCAGCAGACACGAAGAAGACACCGGGGAGCTGTTTTTT
D: TRBD2; size: .; V: TRBV7-9; J: TRBJ2-5; CDR3: CASSLGPAGVGETQYF; DNA: TGTGCCAGCAGCTTAGGGCCAGCGGGAGTCGGAGAGACCCAGTACTTC
D: .; size: .; V: TRBV2; J: TRBJ1-1; CDR3: CASNRQRNTEAFF; DNA: TGTGCCAGCAATCGGCAGCGGAACACTGAAGCTTTCTTT
D: .; size: .; V: TRBV6-5; J: TRBJ1-4; CDR3: CASRRQENEKLFF; DNA: TGTGCCAGCAGGAGACAGGAGAATGAAAAACTGTTTTTT
D: TRBD1; size: .; V: TRBV14; J: TRBJ1-5; CDR3: CASSEGQGNQPQHF; DNA: TGTGCCAGCAGCGAAGGACAGGGCAATCAGCCCCAGCATTTT
D: .; size: .; V: TRBV28; J: TRBJ1-1; CDR3: CASSLQGTGLEAFF; DNA: TGTGCCAGCAGTTTACAAGGCACAGGGTTAGAAGCTTTCTTT
D: TRBD2; size: .; V: TRBV29-1; J: TRBJ2-5; CDR3: CSVVSGGEETQYF; DNA: TGCAGCGTCGTTAGCGGGGGAGAAGAGACCCAGTACTTC
D: TRBD2; size: .; V: TRBV7-2; J: TRBJ2-7; CDR3: CASSLVWGSRTSVHEQYF; DNA: TGTGCCAGCAGCTTAGTGTGGGGGAGTAGGACTAGTGTGCACGAGCAGTACTTC
D: .; size: .; V: TRBV27; J: TRBJ2-7; CDR3: CASSLTESEIYYEQYF; DNA: TGTGCCAGCAGTTTAACAGAGTCTGAGATTTACTACGAGCAGTACTTC
D: .; size: .; V: TRBV29-1; J: TRBJ1-2; CDR3: CSVVRGAGGYTF; DNA: TGCAGCGTTGTCCGGGGGGCAGGTGGCTACACCTTC
D: .; size: .; V: TRBV28; J: TRBJ1-2; CDR3: CASSSGQRRYGYTF; DNA: TGTGCCAGCAGTTCAGGACAGCGACGCTATGGCTACACCTTC
D: .; size: .; V: TRBV2; J: TRBJ2-1; CDR3: CASSVLQVNEQFF; DNA: TGTGCCAGCAGTGTGCTGCAGGTCAATGAGCAGTTCTTC
D: TRBD1; size: few; V: TRBV4-1; J: TRBJ2-5; CDR3: CASSQGTGEWETQYF; DNA: TGCGCCAGCAGCCAAGGGACAGGGGAATGGGAGACCCAGTACTTC
D: .; size: once; V: TRBV7-2; J: TRBJ1-1; CDR3: CASSLSHGQFAEAFF; DNA: TGTGCCAGCAGCTTATCTCATGGACAGTTCGCTGAAGCTTTCTTT
D: .; size: .; V: TRBV6-5; J: TRBJ2-7; CDR3: CASSDPGLVGYEQYF; DNA: TGTGCCAGCAGCGACCCGGGGTTAGTTGGCTACGAGCAGTACTTC
D: TRBD1; size: .; V: TRBV11-2; J: TRBJ2-1; CDR3: CASSPPDRVAYNEQFF; DNA: TGTGCCAGCAGCCCCCCGGACAGGGTGGCTTACAATGAGCAGTTCTTC
D: .; size: .; V: TRBV12-3/TRBV12-4; J: TRBJ1-2; CDR3: CASSFEFGGYTF; DNA: TGTGCCAGCAGTTTCGAGTTTGGTGGCTACACCTTC
D: TRBD2; size: .; V: TRBV3-1/TRBV3-2; J: TRBJ2-7; CDR3: CASSHSGRAPYEQYF; DNA: TGTGCCAGCAGCCACAGCGGGAGGGCCCCCTACGAGCAGTACTTC
D: .; size: .; V: TRBV2; J: TRBJ1-5; CDR3: CASSALWTAYQPQHF; DNA: TGTGCCAGCAGTGCTTTATGGACAGCTTATCAGCCCCAGCATTTT
D: TRBD2; size: .; V: TRBV4-1; J: TRBJ2-1; CDR3: CASSQVGDSGGGRQFF; DNA: TGCGCCAGCAGCCAAGTAGGGGATTCGGGCGGGGGGCGGCAGTTCTTC
D: TRBD1; size: few; V: TRBV5-1; J: TRBJ2-7; CDR3: CASSLAQGAKYEQYF; DNA: TGCGCCAGCAGCTTGGCGCAGGGGGCTAAGTACGAGCAGTACTTC
D: .; size: .; V: TRBV4-3; J: TRBJ2-1; CDR3: CASSQDSSWGYNEQFF; DNA: TGCGCCAGCAGCCAAGATTCTAGCTGGGGATACAATGAGCAGTTCTTC
D: TRBD1; size: .; V: TRBV28; J: TRBJ2-7; CDR3: CASSVQGQGGYEQYF; DNA: TGTGCCAGCAGCGTACAGGGACAGGGGGGGTACGAGCAGTACTTC
D: TRBD1; size: few; V: TRBV28; J: TRBJ1-1; CDR3: CASSPTTGGGRTEAFF; DNA: TGTGCCAGCAGTCCTACGACAGGGGGCGGTCGGACTGAAGCTTTCTTT
D: .; size: .; V: TRBV2; J: TRBJ2-1; CDR3: CASSQGPLPYNEQFF; DNA: TGTGCCAGCAGTCAGGGGCCCTTACCTTACAATGAGCAGTTCTTC
D: TRBD2; size: .; V: TRBV6-4; J: TRBJ2-5; CDR3: CASSSGLAKLQETQYF; DNA: TGTGCCAGCTCTTCGGGACTAGCGAAACTCCAAGAGACCCAGTACTTC
D: .; size: .; V: TRBV10-3; J: TRBJ2-5; CDR3: CAISGQGQETQYF; DNA: TGTGCCATCAGTGGGCAGGGACAAGAGACCCAGTACTTC
D: .; size: .; V: TRBV2; J: TRBJ1-4; CDR3: CASSPWASTNEKLFF; DNA: TGTGCCAGCAGTCCCTGGGCTTCAACTAATGAAAAACTGTTTTTT